This TCR beta chain was sequenced for a study of blood T cell repertoires in COVID-19. The wider study: The United States, Italy and Spain were the sources of the acute and convalescent COVID-19 samples. Sources were T cells, B-cell-depleted T cells, or PBMCs; the material itself was cDNA or gDNA.

This clone was seen only a few times. In the authors' methods: It was from reference gene primer amplification that nucleated cell counts were estimated. TCRdb keeps only in-frame clones here, not all; method: immunoSEQ multiplex PCR. The V and J calls and clone size come from that table; D and trimming were worked out from the DNA. The repertoire holds some 200,000 clones, with approximately 83% as singletons. The receptor was derived from a woman in her thirties who had recovered from COVID-19. The sequencing sample was made of peripheral blood.

The CDR3 DNA reads as TGCGCCAGCAGCTTAAGCACTAGCGGGAGTCTCAATCACGAGCAGTACTTC. The encoded protein is CASSLSTSGSLNHEQYF. V gene TRBV5-1 combines with J gene TRBJ2-7, with 11 positions matching TRBD2. Germline V gives CDR1 SGHRS, CDR2 YFSETQ. Trimming cost V 2 bases and J 5 bases; bases outside gene matches: 12. The CDR3 is 17 residues long. The full variable domain, with the rest looked up from reference TRBV5-1 and TRBJ2-7, is KAGVTQTPRYLIKTRGQQVTLSCSPISGHRSVSWYQQTPGQGLQFLFEYFSETQRNKGNFPGRFSGRQFSNSRSEMNVSTLELGDSALYLCASSLSTSGSLNHEQYFGPGTRLTVT.